These T cell receptor beta chains were read from a single sample in a study of T cell changes during pregnancy in multiple sclerosis. Some clones are missing from TCRdb's copy, which holds only in-frame ones; the method was immunoSEQ multiplex PCR. Of approximately 51,000 clones detected, roughly 93% appear once; the ten largest clones hold 1.5% to 2%. The specimen comprised peripheral blood, sampled in the second trimester of pregnancy. The receptors were sampled from a female donor with multiple sclerosis, enrolled in a pregnancy study. Both conserved end residues are part of each CDR3. A D gene is named only where the DNA matches it firmly. For some rows the clone size is stated as once, few or many, or as a class when expanded; others skip it.

>TRBJ1-2|NA|TRBV4-3|14|NA
TGCGCCAGCAGCCAAGATGACAGGATCGGAGGCTACACCTTC
CASSQDDRIGGYTF
>TRBJ2-5|NA|TRBV28|15|TRBD2
TGTGCCAGCAGTTTATCAGGGAGGGCCTATGAGACCCAGTACTTC
CASSLSGRAYETQYF
>TRBJ2-1|NA|TRBV14|16|TRBD2
TGTGCCAGCAGCCCGCTAGCGGGAGGGAAATACAATGAGCAGTTCTTC
CASSPLAGGKYNEQFF
>TRBJ2-7|NA|TRBV4-1|15|NA
TGCGCCAGCAGCCAAGATCGGAGTTTGGGCTACGAGCAGTACTTC
CASSQDRSLGYEQYF
>TRBJ1-5|once|TRBV21-1|16|NA
TGTGCCAGCAGCTGGGACAGGGGAAAGGAGTTTCAGCCCCAGCATTTT
CASSWDRGKEFQPQHF
>TRBJ2-7|NA|TRBV18|15|TRBD2
TGTGCCAGCTCCCCAGGACTAGCGGGAACCTACGAGCAGTACTTC
CASSPGLAGTYEQYF
>TRBJ2-7|NA|TRBV6-5|11|NA
TGTGCCAGCAGTTGGGGCCGCGAGCAGTACTTC
CASSWGREQYF
>TRBJ1-1|NA|TRBV7-2|14|TRBD1
TGTGCCAGCAGCAGAAACCGGGACAGGGGGCCGGCTTTCTTT
CASSRNRDRGPAFF
>TRBJ1-2|medium-sized|TRBV7-9|12|TRBD1
TGTGCCAGCAGCTTTGACAGGGTTGGCTACACCTTC
CASSFDRVGYTF
>TRBJ1-4|NA|TRBV12-5|17|TRBD1
TGTGCTAGTGGGGTGGGACAGCCGACCGAAAGTAATGAAAAACTGTTTTTT
CASGVGQPTESNEKLFF
>TRBJ2-2|NA|TRBV5-6|16|NA
TGTGCCAGCAGCTTCCTTGGGGCCGTGAACACCGGGGAGCTGTTTTTT
CASSFLGAVNTGELFF
>TRBJ2-7|once|TRBV4-1|15|TRBD2
TGCGCCAGCAGCCAAGTTGGCGGGAGGGCCTACGAGCAGTACTTC
CASSQVGGRAYEQYF
>TRBJ2-5|NA|TRBV5-4|16|TRBD2
TGTGCCAGCAGCGGATCAGCGGGAACAGCAGGGGAGACCCAGTACTTC
CASSGSAGTAGETQYF
>TRBJ2-1|NA|TRBV27|15|TRBD2
TGTGCCAGCAGTTTCTCCGGGACTACCTACAATGAGCAGTTCTTC
CASSFSGTTYNEQFF
>TRBJ2-1|NA|TRBV7-9|17|TRBD2
TGTGCCAGCAGCACAGGGGGACTAGCGGACCCCTACAATGAGCAGTTCTTC
CASSTGGLADPYNEQFF
>TRBJ1-1|NA|TRBV2|13|TRBD1
TGTGCCAGTAAGACAGGGATGAACACTGAAGCTTTCTTT
CASKTGMNTEAFF
>TRBJ2-7|NA|TRBV6-5|16|TRBD2
TGTGCCAGCAGTTACTCGCGACTAGCGGTACCTTACGAGCAGTACTTC
CASSYSRLAVPYEQYF
>TRBJ1-3|NA|TRBV28|16|NA
TGTGCCAGCAGTTCAGGGCCCCCGATCTCTGGAAACACCATATATTTT
CASSSGPPISGNTIYF
>TRBJ2-1|once|TRBV7-2|19|TRBD2
TGTGCCAGCAGCTTAGTTTATCCTGATTGGCTAGCGGGGGGCAATGAGCAGTTCTTC
CASSLVYPDWLAGGNEQFF
>TRBJ1-2|NA|TRBV19|17|TRBD1
TGTGCCAGTAGTACCTCCGGGACAGGGATCGTTAACTATGGCTACACCTTC
CASSTSGTGIVNYGYTF
>TRBJ1-2|NA|TRBV10-3|18|TRBD1
TGTGCCATCAGTGAGTCTGGACAGGGGGCGCGGGGGTCCTATGGCTACACCTTC
CAISESGQGARGSYGYTF
>TRBJ1-1|NA|TRBV18|15|TRBD1
TGTGCCAGCTCACCGCGGGACAGGCAAAACACTGAAGCTTTCTTT
CASSPRDRQNTEAFF
>TRBJ2-3|NA|TRBV7-3|14|TRBD2
TGTGCCAGCAGCCGGACTAGCGGCACAGATACGCAGTATTTT
CASSRTSGTDTQYF
>TRBJ2-1|once|TRBV6-9|16|TRBD1
TGTGCCAGCAGATCCCAACCGGGACAGCCTTACAATGAGCAGTTCTTC
CASRSQPGQPYNEQFF
>TRBJ2-2|NA|TRBV4-3|16|TRBD2
TGCGCCAGCAGCCAAGATACTAGCGGGAACACCGGGGAGCTGTTTTTT
CASSQDTSGNTGELFF
>TRBJ2-2|NA|TRBV7-3|17|TRBD2
TGTGCCAGCAGCTTAATCGGCGCGGGAGGGCCCTCGGGGGAGCTGTTTTTT
CASSLIGAGGPSGELFF
>TRBJ2-5|NA|TRBV7-8|17|NA
TGTGCCAGCAGCTTATCCATGAGACAGAGAAACCAAGAGACCCAGTACTTC
CASSLSMRQRNQETQYF
>TRBJ2-7|once|TRBV27|14|NA
TGTGCCAGCAGTTTCCCCCTCAACAGGGATAAGCAGTACTTC
CASSFPLNRDKQYF
>TRBJ2-1|once|TRBV7-2|14|NA
TGTGCCAGCAGCTTAGAGCAGGGATACAATGAGCAGTTCTTC
CASSLEQGYNEQFF
>TRBJ2-1|NA|TRBV5-1|17|TRBD1
TGCGCCAGCAGCTGGAAACTCGGACAGGGGGGTAGGAATGAGCAGTTCTTC
CASSWKLGQGGRNEQFF
>TRBJ2-2|once|TRBV27|19|TRBD2
TGTGCCAGCAGCTCCCCAGGTGTGGGACTAGCGGTTCGAGCGAGGGAGCTGTTTTTT
CASSSPGVGLAVRARELFF
>TRBJ2-7|NA|TRBV7-8|18|TRBD2
TGTGCCAGCAGCTTAGGGGTTAGCGGGAGGACACGGAACTACGAGCAGTACTTC
CASSLGVSGRTRNYEQYF
>TRBJ1-5|NA|TRBV29-1|13|TRBD1
TGCAGCGTTGACAGGGGGGGCAATCAGCCCCAGCATTTT
CSVDRGGNQPQHF
>TRBJ2-6|NA|TRBV4-3|17|TRBD2
TGCGCCAGCAGCCAAGGGACTAGCAGCTCTGGGGCCAACGTCCTGACTTTC
CASSQGTSSSGANVLTF
>TRBJ1-3|NA|TRBV11-2|15|NA
TGTGCCAGCAGCGAGATCGGACAGTCTGGAAACACCATATATTTT
CASSEIGQSGNTIYF
>TRBJ2-1|NA|TRBV29-1|14|TRBD2
TGCAGCGTAAAGGGGGGCGGGAGGAACAATGAGCAGTTCTTC
CSVKGGGRNNEQFF
>TRBJ2-3|NA|TRBV7-9|16|TRBD2
TGTGCCAGCAGCCACCAGGGTAGCGGGAGAACCAGGCCGCAGTATTTT
CASSHQGSGRTRPQYF
>TRBJ2-3|NA|TRBV27|15|TRBD2
TGTGCCAGCAGTTCCGGACTAGCGGGAAGGTATACGCAGTATTTT
CASSSGLAGRYTQYF
>TRBJ2-3|NA|TRBV2|16|TRBD2
TGTGCCAGCAGCGGTTCCGAGCGGGAGATCACAGATACGCAGTATTTT
CASSGSEREITDTQYF
>TRBJ2-7|NA|TRBV27|13|TRBD1
TGTGCCAGCAGGTTGACAGGGACCTACGAGCAGTACTTC
CASRLTGTYEQYF
>TRBJ2-1|NA|TRBV6-6|15|TRBD1
TGTGCCAGCAGTGCGGACAGGGGGTCAGGTGGTGAGCAGTTCTTC
CASSADRGSGGEQFF
>TRBJ1-2|few|TRBV27|13|NA
TGTGCCAGCAGGGGAGGGGACATTGGGGGCTACACCTTC
CASRGGDIGGYTF
>TRBJ2-1|NA|TRBV5-4|15|TRBD1
TGTGCCAGCAGCTTGACAGGGGTTCAGGACAATGAGCAGTTCTTC
CASSLTGVQDNEQFF
>TRBJ1-4|NA|TRBV28|13|NA
TGTGCCAGCAGGCGGGTGGGAAATGAAAAACTGTTTTTT
CASRRVGNEKLFF
>TRBJ2-7|NA|TRBV4-1|13|NA
TGCGCCAGCAGCCAAGACTTGAGGAGCGAGCAGTACTTC
CASSQDLRSEQYF
>TRBJ2-3|NA|TRBV28|14|NA
TGTGCCAGCAGGCTCCAGAGGAGCACAGATACGCAGTATTTT
CASRLQRSTDTQYF
>TRBJ2-3|NA|TRBV27|15|TRBD2
TGTGCCAGCAGTTTAAGGCGGGAGTTGTTAGATACGCAGTATTTT
CASSLRRELLDTQYF
>TRBJ2-5|NA|TRBV2|17|TRBD2
TGTGCCAGCAATTACCCGGGAAGGACTAGCGGGAGGGAGACCCAGTACTTC
CASNYPGRTSGRETQYF
>TRBJ2-1|NA|TRBV11-1|15|NA
TGTGCCAGCAGCTTTCACAGGAGCTCCTACAATGAGCAGTTCTTC
CASSFHRSSYNEQFF
>TRBJ2-1|NA|TRBV5-5|14|TRBD1
TGTGCCAGCAGCTTTGGACAGGGGATCAATGAGCAGTTCTTC
CASSFGQGINEQFF
>TRBJ1-1|NA|TRBV5-1|16|NA
TGCGCCAGCAGCGAAACACCCCAGGGTCAGAGCACTGAAGCTTTCTTT
CASSETPQGQSTEAFF